Below are 29 T cell receptor beta chains sequenced from a single sample in a study of response to subunit inactivated influenza vaccine. TCRdb re-analysed the RT-PCR reads in MiXCR, keeping a single row per CDR3 protein. The profile shows about 780,000 distinct CDR3 sequences, approximately 17% of them singletons. Sequences were derived from PBMCs from blood, sampled approximately 5 days after vaccination. The receptors were gathered from a man aged 50-60 years who received an inactivated influenza vaccine.

This clonotype occurred a few times. This rearrangement joins TRBV12-3 or TRBV12-4 to TRBJ1-3; D call uncertain. V lost 7 bases, J lost 0 bases, and 10 bases lay in between. CDR3 length: 14 amino acids. The CDR3 coding sequence is TGTGCCAGCAAGTGGGCCGGCTCTGGAAACACCATATATTTT. This translates into CASKWAGSGNTIYF.

This clonotype was counted ten times or more. V gene TRBV24-1 combines with J gene TRBJ2-1; a weak D match, TRBD2 (6 bases). The V gene lost 2 bases and the J gene lost 3 bases, with 13 bases spanning the gap. The CDR3 runs 16 residues. In germline, CDR1 is KGHDR, CDR2 SFDVKD. The chain's CDR3 is CATSDYGGEYYNEQFF. CDR3 nucleotides: TGTGCCACCAGTGATTACGGCGGGGAGTACTACAATGAGCAGTTCTTC.

This clonotype was seen only a few times. The gene calls are TRBV5-1 and TRBJ1-1; D remains unclear. V lost 0 bases and J 4 bases, leaving 13 bases between the germline ends. The CDR3 covers 15 residues. CDR1 SGHRS and CDR2 YFSETQ come from the germline V gene. Written as DNA, the CDR3 is TGCGCCAGCAGCTTGGAAACCTCGAGGAGCACTGAAGCTTTCTTT. Its translation: CASSLETSRSTEAFF.

The CDR3 here is CASSFRVENIQYF. CDR3 DNA sequence: TGTGCCAGCAGTTTTCGGGTAGAAAACATTCAGTACTTC. The chain couples TRBV6-6 to TRBJ2-4, with no clear D. The germline V and J ends were trimmed by 4 bases and 5 bases, with 9 bases remaining between them. This CDR3 has 13 amino acids. Germline V lookup: CDR1 MNHNY, CDR2 SVGAGI (reference sequence).

CDR3 region: CASSFGGGGDTQYF. As DNA, the CDR3 is TGTGCCAGCAGTTTTGGAGGAGGGGGAGATACGCAGTATTTT. The rearrangement joins TRBV27 to TRBJ2-3; TRBD1 or TRBD2 may be the D gene (6 bases each). This CDR3 has 14 residues. The V gene lost 3 bases and the J gene lost 5 bases, with 12 bases spanning the gap. Germline loops: CDR1 MNHEY, CDR2 SMNVEV (reference sequence).

The CDR3 DNA is TGCAGCGTCGATACAGGGGGCGCGGGCGGGGAGCTGTTTTTT. As protein: CSVDTGGAGGELFF. This chain connects TRBV29-1 to TRBJ2-2, with TRBD1 matching over 9 bases. Looked up from germline, CDR1 is SQVTM and CDR2 is ANQGSEA. With 6 bases clipped from V and 7 bases from J, the junction kept 9 bases outside the gene matches. The CDR3 sequence is 14 residues long.

V and J are TRBV5-5 and TRBJ2-5; TRBD2 might be the D (6 bases). Per germline, CDR1 SGHKS and CDR2 YYEKEE (reference sequence). The CDR3 sequence is 14 residues long. The V gene lost 2 bases and the J gene lost 2 bases, with 10 bases spanning the gap. CDR3 in amino acids: CASSLGGHQETQYF. The CDR3 DNA sequence: TGTGCCAGCAGCTTAGGAGGGCATCAAGAGACCCAGTACTTC.

This rearrangement joins TRBV7-2 to TRBJ1-1; TRBD1 agrees at 7 bases. Germline-derived CDR1 and CDR2 are SGHTA and FQGNSA. The trim removed 7 bases at V and 5 bases at J, leaving 10 bases unmatched. This CDR3 comprises 14 residues. The CDR3 loop reads CASTLDRVGTEAFF. Here the CDR3 DNA reads TGTGCCAGCACCCTCGACAGGGTTGGGACTGAAGCTTTCTTT. The variable domain in full, completed from reference TRBV7-2 and TRBJ1-1, reads GAGVSQSPSNKVTEKGKDVELRCDPISGHTALYWYRQSLGQGLEFLIYFQGNSAPDKSGLPSDRFSAERTGGSVSTLTIQRTQQEDSAVYLCASTLDRVGTEAFFGQGTRLTVV.

This clonotype was seen more than once but under ten times. This chain links TRBV20-1 with TRBJ2-3; D might be TRBD2 (7 bases). This CDR3 is built from 14 residues. CDR1 DFQATT and CDR2 SNEGSKA come from the germline V gene (reference sequence). V was trimmed by 5 bases and J by 0 bases, leaving 12 bases between them. This CDR3 reads CSAPGGYSTDTQYF. For the CDR3, the DNA is TGCAGTGCTCCGGGGGGCTACAGCACAGATACGCAGTATTTT.

This clonotype was counted only a few times. This rearrangement joins TRBV9 to TRBJ2-1; 8 bases line up with TRBD2. From germline, CDR1 is SGDLS and CDR2 YYNGEE. The CDR3 is made up of 16 amino acids. Trimming removed 0 bases from V and 4 bases from J; junction bases left unmatched: 6. The CDR3 DNA follows: TGTGCCAGCAGCGTAGGCACTAGCGGAAAATACAATGAGCAGTTCTTC. The encoded protein is CASSVGTSGKYNEQFF.

This chain joins TRBV7-9 and TRBJ2-1; D gene unclear. Trimming pared 2 bases from V and 8 bases from J, leaving 7 bases between. Germline CDR1 is SEHNR and CDR2 is FQNEAQ (reference sequence). CDR3 length equals 12 residues. Here the CDR3 DNA reads TGTGCCAGCAGCTTATACGGCCATGAGCAGTTCTTC. This translates into CASSLYGHEQFF.

This clonotype was seen repeatedly, ten times or more. The chain has TRBV27 and TRBJ1-1, with no clear D. V lost 6 bases and J 0 bases, leaving 17 bases between the germline ends. This CDR3 has 16 residues. Germline loops: CDR1 MNHEY, CDR2 SMNVEV (reference sequence). Here the CDR3 reads CASSPTVATMNTEAFF. As DNA, the CDR3 is TGTGCCAGCAGCCCCACCGTAGCGACGATGAACACTGAAGCTTTCTTT.

The CDR3 DNA reads as TGTGCCAGCAGCCCTAACCGGGACGAGAGGGAGCAGTTCTTC. Translating it yields CASSPNRDEREQFF. The J gene is TRBJ2-1, the V gene TRBV11-2; either TRBD1 or TRBD2 may supply D (5 bases each). Germline loops: CDR1 SGHAT, CDR2 FQNNGV. V was trimmed by 5 bases and J by 10 bases, leaving 18 bases between them. This CDR3 is built from 14 residues.

The chain uses TRBV20-1 and TRBJ2-1, with TRBD2 as a possible D gene (6 bases). V shed 1 base and J shed 3 bases, with 13 bases lying between them. CDR1 and CDR2 (germline): DFQATT, SNEGSKA (reference sequence). The CDR3 loop spans 15 amino acids. CDR3 loop: CSARAGTPNYNEQFF. CDR3 nucleotide sequence: TGCAGTGCTAGAGCCGGGACTCCGAACTACAATGAGCAGTTCTTC.

The chain recombines TRBV28 with TRBJ2-3; D possibly corresponds to TRBD1 (5 bases). The CDR3 runs to 16 residues. Per the germline V gene, CDR1 is MDHEN and CDR2 is SYDVKM. V was pared by 2 bases and J by 4 bases, with 16 bases between. Here the CDR3 reads CASSLPRQTVPDTQYF. The DNA for the CDR3 is TGTGCCAGCAGTTTACCCCGACAGACAGTCCCAGATACGCAGTATTTT.

This clonotype was recorded at least ten times. The V gene is TRBV6-4, the J gene TRBJ2-3; 12 positions agree with TRBD2. CDR3 size: 18 residues. With 5 bases clipped from V and 0 bases from J, the junction kept 9 bases outside the gene matches. Germline CDR1 is MRHNA and CDR2 is SNTAGT. As DNA, the CDR3 is TGTGCCAGCAGTAGACTTTCCGGGACTAGCGGGAGCACAGATACGCAGTATTTT. Translating it yields CASSRLSGTSGSTDTQYF.

This clonotype was counted a few times. This rearrangement joins TRBV12-3 or TRBV12-4 to TRBJ2-1, with 8 nucleotides matching TRBD2. Trimming took 6 bases from V and 6 from J; bases not matched to a gene: 7. There are 14 residues in the CDR3. CDR3 region: CASSPGGGSNEQFF. CDR3 bases: TGTGCCAGCAGCCCGGGAGGGGGGAGCAATGAGCAGTTCTTC.

This clonotype was detected a few times. V is TRBV28 and J is TRBJ2-7, with TRBD2 as a possible D gene (5 bases). Looked up from germline, CDR1 is MDHEN and CDR2 is SYDVKM. V lost 5 bases and J 6 bases, leaving 14 bases between the germline ends. The CDR3 is 13 amino acids. CDR3 protein: CASSPYPGSEQYF. The CDR3 DNA reads TGTGCCAGCAGTCCCTACCCGGGAAGCGAGCAGTACTTC.

This clonotype turned up a few times. The CDR3: CASSDRDRGSYEQYF. CDR3 DNA: TGTGCCAGCAGTGATCGGGACAGGGGGTCCTACGAGCAGTACTTC. V usage is TRBV12-3 or TRBV12-4 and J usage is TRBJ2-7; the match to TRBD1 covers 11 bases. Trimming cost V 5 bases and J 1 base; bases outside gene matches: 4. The CDR3 spans 15 residues.

The J gene is TRBJ1-1, the V gene TRBV5-6; 9 nucleotides align to TRBD1. The V segment lost 2 bases and the J segment 6 bases; nucleotides outside the gene matches: 5. Germline V gene data show CDR1 as SGHDT and CDR2 as YYEEEE. The CDR3 contains 14 residues. The CDR3 sequence: CASSFMDRGAEAFF. For the CDR3, the DNA is TGTGCCAGCAGCTTTATGGACAGGGGTGCTGAAGCTTTCTTT.

The genes are TRBV20-1 and TRBJ2-7, with D hard to call. The ends were cut back, 3 bases at V and 4 bases at J, with 10 bases in the middle. The CDR3 consists of 12 residues. From germline, CDR1 is DFQATT and CDR2 SNEGSKA (reference sequence). As DNA, the CDR3 is TGCAGTGCTAGTTCACAAGGGTACGAGCAGTACTTC. Residues: CSASSQGYEQYF.

The genes are TRBV5-5 and TRBJ1-2, with a tentative D call TRBD1 (5 bases). Germline V gene data show CDR1 as SGHKS and CDR2 as YYEKEE (reference sequence). The CDR3 has 14 amino acids. The V gene lost 6 bases and the J gene lost 4 bases, with 16 bases spanning the gap. The CDR3 DNA reads as TGTGCCAGCAACCCATTGGGGGGGATCTATGGCTACACCTTC. It encodes CASNPLGGIYGYTF.

In this sample, this clonotype turned up a few times. The chain uses TRBV29-1 and TRBJ1-2; 10 nucleotides match TRBD1. The CDR3 runs 13 residues. CDR1 SQVTM and CDR2 ANQGSEA come from the germline V gene. With 6 bases clipped from V and 3 bases from J, the junction kept 4 bases outside the gene matches. This CDR3 reads CSVGTGVYYGYTF. DNA for the CDR3: TGCAGCGTAGGGACAGGGGTATACTATGGCTACACCTTC.

This clonotype was counted a few times. The V call is TRBV7-9, the J call TRBJ2-7; no firm D call. The V and J ends lost 5 bases and 7 bases respectively, with 15 bases between them. Per the germline V gene, CDR1 is SEHNR and CDR2 is FQNEAQ (reference sequence). This CDR3 is built from 13 residues. The CDR3 reads CASSPINPGEQYF. The CDR3 nucleotides are TGTGCCAGCAGCCCCATCAACCCTGGGGAGCAGTACTTC.

This sequence joins TRBV28 and TRBJ2-1; tentative D call: TRBD2 (5 bases). This CDR3 comprises 14 residues. Germline CDR1 is MDHEN and CDR2 is SYDVKM. Deletions cut 5 bases from V and 8 bases from J, with 16 bases between. The CDR3 nucleotides are TGTGCCAGCAGTGAGTCGCGGGCCCCGGATGAGCAGTTCTTC. Translated: CASSESRAPDEQFF.

The sample holds a few counts of this clonotype. The gene calls are TRBV7-9 and TRBJ2-5, with D possibly being TRBD2 (5 bases). This CDR3 is 15 amino acids long. The germline V gene encodes CDR1 SEHNR and CDR2 FQNEAQ (reference sequence). Deletions cut 5 bases from V and 1 base from J, with 14 bases between. DNA of the CDR3: TGTGCCAGCAGCCCAGGAGGTACTATCCAAGAGACCCAGTACTTC. This translates into CASSPGGTIQETQYF. Together with reference TRBV7-9 and TRBJ2-5, the CDR3 gives the full variable domain: DTGVSQNPRHKITKRGQNVTFRCDPISEHNRLYWYRQTLGQGPEFLTYFQNEAQLEKSRLLSDRFSAERPKGSFSTLEIQRTEQGDSAMYLCASSPGGTIQETQYFGPGTRLLVL.

This clonotype was detected ten times or more. The rearrangement joins TRBV6-5 to TRBJ2-3; 11 nucleotides match TRBD2. The CDR3 covers 16 residues. Trimming at V came to 2 bases and at J to 5 bases, leaving 6 bases not matched to a gene. Germline-derived CDR1 and CDR2 are MNHEY and SVGAGI. The CDR3 region is CASSYTSGRYLDTQYF. Here the CDR3 DNA reads TGTGCCAGCAGTTACACTAGCGGGAGATACCTAGATACGCAGTATTTT.

The chain links TRBV12-3 or TRBV12-4 to TRBJ2-3; TRBD2 aligns across 13 bases. This CDR3 region has 18 residues. V trimming: 5 bases; J trimming: 5 bases; junction bases outside the gene matches: 13. The CDR3: CASSENPGLAGWGDTQYF. The CDR3, as DNA: TGTGCCAGCAGTGAGAACCCGGGACTAGCGGGATGGGGAGATACGCAGTATTTT.

This clonotype has ten or more counts. The chain employs TRBV29-1 and TRBJ2-3, with a weak D call TRBD1 (5 bases). The V and J ends lost 3 bases and 2 bases respectively, with 12 bases between them. Germline-derived CDR1 and CDR2 are SQVTM and ANQGSEA. The CDR3 totals 14 residues. The CDR3 nucleotides read TGCAGCGTTGAGGGCAGGGCCAACACAGATACGCAGTATTTT. The encoded protein is CSVEGRANTDTQYF.